This T cell receptor (beta chain) was sequenced for a study of control samples from healthy donors and cancer patients. Here immunoSEQ multiplex PCR was the method, and the copy in TCRdb shows in-frame clones only, minus some. Listed are around 190,000 clones; 2% to 2.5% falls within the top ten. This CDR3 is 15 amino acids long. Deletions cut 1 base from V and 7 bases from J, with 13 bases between. Looked up from germline, CDR1 is SEHNR and CDR2 is FQNEAQ (reference sequence). The rearrangement joins TRBV7-9 to TRBJ1-4; D is perhaps TRBD1 (5 bases). The sample taken for sequencing was blood. The sequence was collected from a woman in her 30s in good health. The CDR3, as DNA: TGTGCCAGCAGCTTAGTACCCTCGCAGGGTGAAAAACTGTTTTTT. Translating gives CASSLVPSQGEKLFF.